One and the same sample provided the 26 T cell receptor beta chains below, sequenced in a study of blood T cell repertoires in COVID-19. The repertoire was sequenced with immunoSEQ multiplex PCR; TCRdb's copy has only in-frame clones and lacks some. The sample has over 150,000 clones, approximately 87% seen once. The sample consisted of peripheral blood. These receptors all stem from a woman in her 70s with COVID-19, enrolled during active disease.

The CDR3 is CASSQDRGETQYF. In DNA, the CDR3 is TGTGCCAGCAGTCAGGACAGGGGAGAGACCCAGTACTTC. This chain connects TRBV6-2 or TRBV6-3 to TRBJ2-5; 9 nucleotides align to TRBD1. Losses at the gene ends were 5 bases for V and 4 bases for J; bases not matched to a gene: 2. CDR1 is MNHEY, CDR2 SVGEGT, per germline. The CDR3 covers 13 residues.

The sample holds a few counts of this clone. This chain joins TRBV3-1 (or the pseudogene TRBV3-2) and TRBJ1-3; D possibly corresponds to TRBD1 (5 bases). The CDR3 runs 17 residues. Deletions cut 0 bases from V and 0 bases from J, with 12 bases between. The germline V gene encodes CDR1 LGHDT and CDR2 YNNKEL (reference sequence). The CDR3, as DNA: TGTGCCAGCAGCCAAGAACGGGGGGGGTTCTCTGGAAACACCATATATTTT. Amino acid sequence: CASSQERGGFSGNTIYF.

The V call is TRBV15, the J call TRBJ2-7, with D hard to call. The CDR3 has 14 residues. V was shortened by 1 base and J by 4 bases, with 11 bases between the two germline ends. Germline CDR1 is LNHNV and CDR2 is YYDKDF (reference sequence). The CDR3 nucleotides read TGTGCCACCAGCAGAGCCGCCCCCAGTTACGAGCAGTACTTC. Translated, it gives CATSRAAPSYEQYF.

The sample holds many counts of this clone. CDR3 loop: CASSFSGGSRGLFAFF. CDR3 coding DNA: TGTGCCAGCAGCTTTTCTGGAGGCTCGAGAGGGCTGTTTGCTTTCTTT. This rearrangement joins TRBV5-8 to TRBJ1-1; D uncertain. Germline V gene sequence: CDR1 SGHTS, CDR2 YDEGEE. This CDR3 comprises 16 residues. Trimming cost V 2 bases and J 11 bases, with 25 bases left between them.

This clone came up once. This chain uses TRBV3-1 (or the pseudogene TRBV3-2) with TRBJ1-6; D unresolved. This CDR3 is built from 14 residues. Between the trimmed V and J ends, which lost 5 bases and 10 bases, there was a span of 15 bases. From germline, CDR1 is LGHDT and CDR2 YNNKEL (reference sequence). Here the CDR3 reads CASSSPMVRSPLHF. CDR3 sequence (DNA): TGTGCCAGCAGCTCGCCCATGGTACGGTCACCCCTCCACTTT.

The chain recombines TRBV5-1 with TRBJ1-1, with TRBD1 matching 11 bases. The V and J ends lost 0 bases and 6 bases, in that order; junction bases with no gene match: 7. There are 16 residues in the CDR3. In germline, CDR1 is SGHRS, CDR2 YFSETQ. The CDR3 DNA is TGCGCCAGCAGCTTGGTAGGGACAGGGGGTGTATCTGAAGCTTTCTTT. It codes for CASSLVGTGGVSEAFF.

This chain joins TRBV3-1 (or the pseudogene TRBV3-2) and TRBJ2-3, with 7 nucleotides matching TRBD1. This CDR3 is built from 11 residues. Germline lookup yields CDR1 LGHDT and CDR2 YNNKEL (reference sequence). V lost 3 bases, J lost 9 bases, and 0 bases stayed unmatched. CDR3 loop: CASSQGQTQYF. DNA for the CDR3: TGTGCCAGCAGCCAGGGACAGACGCAGTATTTT.

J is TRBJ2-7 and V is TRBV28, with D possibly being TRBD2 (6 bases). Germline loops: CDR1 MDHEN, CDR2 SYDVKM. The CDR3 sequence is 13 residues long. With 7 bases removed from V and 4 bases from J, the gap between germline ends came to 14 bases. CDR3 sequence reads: CASTRGLNYEQYF. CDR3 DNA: TGTGCCAGCACCCGGGGGTTGAATTACGAGCAGTACTTC.

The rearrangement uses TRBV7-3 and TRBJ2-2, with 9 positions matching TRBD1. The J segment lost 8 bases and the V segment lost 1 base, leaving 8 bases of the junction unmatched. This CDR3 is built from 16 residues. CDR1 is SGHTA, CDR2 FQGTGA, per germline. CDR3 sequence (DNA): TGTGCCAGCAGCTTAAATTCACAGGGGGCAACGGGGGAGCTGTTTTTT. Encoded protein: CASSLNSQGATGELFF.

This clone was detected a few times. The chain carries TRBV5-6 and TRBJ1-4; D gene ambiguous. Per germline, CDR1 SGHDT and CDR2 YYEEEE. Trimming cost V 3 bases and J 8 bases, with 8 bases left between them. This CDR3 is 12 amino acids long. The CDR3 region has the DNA TGTGCCAGCAGCTCAGGCCGGGAAAAACTGTTTTTT. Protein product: CASSSGREKLFF.

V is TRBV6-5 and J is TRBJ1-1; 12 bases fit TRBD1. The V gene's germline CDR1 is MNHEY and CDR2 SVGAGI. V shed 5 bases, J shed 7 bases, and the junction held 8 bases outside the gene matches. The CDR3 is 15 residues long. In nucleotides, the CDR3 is TGTGCCAGCAGTAATCCGGGACAGGGGGCGGGTGAAGCTTTCTTT. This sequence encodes CASSNPGQGAGEAFF.

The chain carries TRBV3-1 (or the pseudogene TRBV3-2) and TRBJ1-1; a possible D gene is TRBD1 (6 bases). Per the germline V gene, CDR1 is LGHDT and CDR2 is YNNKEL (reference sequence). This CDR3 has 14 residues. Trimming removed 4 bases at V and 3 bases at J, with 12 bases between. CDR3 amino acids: CASSRGGADTEAFF. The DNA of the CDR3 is TGTGCCAGCAGCCGGGGGGGCGCGGACACTGAAGCTTTCTTT.

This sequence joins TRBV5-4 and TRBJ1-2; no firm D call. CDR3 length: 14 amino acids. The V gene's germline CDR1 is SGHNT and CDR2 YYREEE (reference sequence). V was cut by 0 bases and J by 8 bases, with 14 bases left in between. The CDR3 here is CASSLARKDVGYTF. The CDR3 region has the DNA TGTGCCAGCAGCTTGGCCAGAAAAGATGTCGGCTACACCTTC.

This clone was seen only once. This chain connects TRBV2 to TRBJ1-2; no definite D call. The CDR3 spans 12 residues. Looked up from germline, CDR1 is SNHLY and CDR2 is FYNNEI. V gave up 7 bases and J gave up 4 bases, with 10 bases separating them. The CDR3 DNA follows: TGTGCCAGCATTACAGCCGGCTATGGCTACACCTTC. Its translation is CASITAGYGYTF.

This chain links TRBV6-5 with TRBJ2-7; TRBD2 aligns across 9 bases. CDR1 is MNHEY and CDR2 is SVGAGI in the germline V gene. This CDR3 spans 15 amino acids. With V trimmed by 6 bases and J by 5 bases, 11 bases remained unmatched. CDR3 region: CASRAGGPPMDEQYF. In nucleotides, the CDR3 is TGTGCCAGCAGGGCGGGAGGGCCCCCGATGGACGAGCAGTACTTC.

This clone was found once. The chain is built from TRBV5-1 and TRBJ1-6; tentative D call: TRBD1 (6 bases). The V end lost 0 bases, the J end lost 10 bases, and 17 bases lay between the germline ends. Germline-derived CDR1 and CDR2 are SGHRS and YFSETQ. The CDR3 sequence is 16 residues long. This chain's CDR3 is CASSLAVAGVGSPLHF. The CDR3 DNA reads TGCGCCAGCAGCTTGGCCGTAGCAGGGGTCGGGTCACCCCTCCACTTT.

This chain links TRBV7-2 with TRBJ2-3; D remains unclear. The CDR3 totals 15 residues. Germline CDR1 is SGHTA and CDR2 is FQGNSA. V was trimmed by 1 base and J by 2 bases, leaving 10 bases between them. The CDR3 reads CASSLGSRLTDTQYF. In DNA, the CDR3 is TGTGCCAGCAGCTTAGGTTCTAGGCTCACAGATACGCAGTATTTT.

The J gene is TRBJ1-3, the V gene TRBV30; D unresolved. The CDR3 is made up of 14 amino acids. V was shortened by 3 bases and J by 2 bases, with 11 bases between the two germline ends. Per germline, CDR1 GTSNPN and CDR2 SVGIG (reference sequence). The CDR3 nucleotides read TGTGCCTGGAGCCTGGGAGGGACTGGAAACACCATATATTTT. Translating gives CAWSLGGTGNTIYF.

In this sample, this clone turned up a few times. CDR3: CASSDPIDRGRNGYTF. The CDR3 nucleotides are TGTGCCAGCAGTGACCCCATCGACAGGGGTAGGAATGGCTACACCTTC. The rearrangement links TRBV6-1 to TRBJ1-2; 8 bases map to TRBD1. CDR1 MNHNS and CDR2 SASEGT come from the germline V gene. The CDR3 length is 16 residues. V lost 3 bases to trimming and J lost 6 bases; unmatched junction nucleotides: 12.

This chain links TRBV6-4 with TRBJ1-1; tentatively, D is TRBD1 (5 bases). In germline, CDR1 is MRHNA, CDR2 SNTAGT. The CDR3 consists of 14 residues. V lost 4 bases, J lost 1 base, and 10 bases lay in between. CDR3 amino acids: CASSATGQNTEAFF. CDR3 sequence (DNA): TGTGCCAGCAGTGCTACAGGCCAGAACACTGAAGCTTTCTTT.

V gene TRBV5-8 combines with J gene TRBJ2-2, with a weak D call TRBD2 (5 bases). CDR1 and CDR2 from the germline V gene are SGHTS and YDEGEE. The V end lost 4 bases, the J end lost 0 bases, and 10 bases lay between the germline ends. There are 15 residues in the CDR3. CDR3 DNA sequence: TGTGCCAGCAGCACCGGACTCTCGAACACCGGGGAGCTGTTTTTT. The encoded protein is CASSTGLSNTGELFF. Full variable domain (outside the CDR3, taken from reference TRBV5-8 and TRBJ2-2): EAGVTQSPTHLIKTRGQQATLRCSPISGHTSVYWYQQALGLGLQFLLWYDEGEERNRGNFPPRFSGRQFPNYSSELNVNALELEDSALYLCASSTGLSNTGELFFGEGSRLTVL.

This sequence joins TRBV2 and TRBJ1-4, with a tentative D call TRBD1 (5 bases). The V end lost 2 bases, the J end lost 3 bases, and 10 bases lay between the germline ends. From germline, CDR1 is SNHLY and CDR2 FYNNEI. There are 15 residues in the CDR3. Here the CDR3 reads CASSETGGANEKLFF. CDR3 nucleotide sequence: TGTGCCAGCAGTGAAACAGGCGGGGCTAATGAAAAACTGTTTTTT.

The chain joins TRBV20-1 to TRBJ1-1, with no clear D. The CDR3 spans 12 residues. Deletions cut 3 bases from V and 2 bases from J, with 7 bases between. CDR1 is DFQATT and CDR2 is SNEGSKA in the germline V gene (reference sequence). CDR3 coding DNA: TGCAGTGCTAGTCACAGCAACACTGAAGCTTTCTTT. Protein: CSASHSNTEAFF.

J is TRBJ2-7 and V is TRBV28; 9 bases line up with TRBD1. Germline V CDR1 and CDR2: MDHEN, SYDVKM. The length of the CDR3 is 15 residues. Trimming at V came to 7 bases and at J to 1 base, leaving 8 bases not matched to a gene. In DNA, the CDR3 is TGTGCCAGCATGACGTCCGGGACAGGGTCCTACGAGCAGTACTTC. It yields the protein CASMTSGTGSYEQYF.

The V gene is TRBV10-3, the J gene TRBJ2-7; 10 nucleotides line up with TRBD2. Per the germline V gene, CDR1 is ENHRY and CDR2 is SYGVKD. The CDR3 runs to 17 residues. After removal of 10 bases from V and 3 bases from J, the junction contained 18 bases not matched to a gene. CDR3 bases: TGTGCCACCGCACTAGCGGGGCTGTTATCCGATTTCTACGAGCAGTACTTC. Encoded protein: CATALAGLLSDFYEQYF.

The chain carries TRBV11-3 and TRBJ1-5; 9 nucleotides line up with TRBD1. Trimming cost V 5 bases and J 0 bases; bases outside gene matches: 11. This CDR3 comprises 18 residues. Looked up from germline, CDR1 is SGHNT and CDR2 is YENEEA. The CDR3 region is CASSPGTGPSRSNQPQHF. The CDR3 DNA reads TGTGCCAGCAGCCCCGGGACAGGGCCATCCCGTAGCAATCAGCCCCAGCATTTT.